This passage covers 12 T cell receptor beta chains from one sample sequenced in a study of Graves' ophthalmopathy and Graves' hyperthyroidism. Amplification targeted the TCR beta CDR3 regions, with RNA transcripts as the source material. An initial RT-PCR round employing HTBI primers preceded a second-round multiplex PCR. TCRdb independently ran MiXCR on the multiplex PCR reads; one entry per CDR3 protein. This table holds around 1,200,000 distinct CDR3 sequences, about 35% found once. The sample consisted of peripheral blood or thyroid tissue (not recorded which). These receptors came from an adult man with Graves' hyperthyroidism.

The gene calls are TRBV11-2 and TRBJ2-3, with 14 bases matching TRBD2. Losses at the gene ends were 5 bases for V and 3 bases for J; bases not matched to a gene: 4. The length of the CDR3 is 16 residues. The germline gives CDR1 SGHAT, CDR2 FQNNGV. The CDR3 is CASSTGTSGGTDTQYF. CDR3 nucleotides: TGTGCCAGCAGCACCGGGACTAGCGGGGGTACAGATACGCAGTATTTT. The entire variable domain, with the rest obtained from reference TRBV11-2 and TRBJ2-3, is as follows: EAGVAQSPRYKIIEKRQSVAFWCNPISGHATLYWYQQILGQGPKLLIQFQNNGVVDDSQLPKDRFSAERLKGVDSTLKIQPAKLEDSAVYLCASSTGTSGGTDTQYFGPGTRLTVL.

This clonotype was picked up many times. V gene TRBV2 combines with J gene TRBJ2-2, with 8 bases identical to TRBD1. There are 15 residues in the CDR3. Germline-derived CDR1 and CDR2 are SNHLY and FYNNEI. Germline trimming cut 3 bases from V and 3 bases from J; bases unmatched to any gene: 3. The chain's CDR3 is CASSEVRGHTGELFF. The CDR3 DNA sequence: TGTGCCAGCAGTGAGGTCAGGGGGCACACCGGGGAGCTGTTTTTT.

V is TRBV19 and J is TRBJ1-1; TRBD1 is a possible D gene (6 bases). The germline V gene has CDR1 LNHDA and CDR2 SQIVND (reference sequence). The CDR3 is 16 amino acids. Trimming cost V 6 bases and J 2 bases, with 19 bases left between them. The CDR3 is CASRRKDSRSNTEAFF. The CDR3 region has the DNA TGTGCCAGTAGAAGAAAGGACAGCAGATCTAACACTGAAGCTTTCTTT.

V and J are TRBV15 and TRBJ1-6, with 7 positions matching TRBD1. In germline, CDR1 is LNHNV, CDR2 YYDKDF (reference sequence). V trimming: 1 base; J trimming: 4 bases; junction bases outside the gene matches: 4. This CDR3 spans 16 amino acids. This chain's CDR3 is CATSRAPTGYNSPLHF. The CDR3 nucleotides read TGTGCCACCAGCAGAGCACCGACAGGGTATAATTCACCCCTCCACTTT.

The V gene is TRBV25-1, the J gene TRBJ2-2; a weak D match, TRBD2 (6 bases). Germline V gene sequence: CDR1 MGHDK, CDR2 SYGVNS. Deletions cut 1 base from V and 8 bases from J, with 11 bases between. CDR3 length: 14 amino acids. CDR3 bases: TGTGCCAGCAGTGAATTCCCGGGGGTTGGGGAGCTGTTTTTT. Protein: CASSEFPGVGELFF.

CDR3 in DNA: TGTGCCAGCATCCGACAGGGTTTCAACGAGCAGTACTTC. Protein product: CASIRQGFNEQYF. This chain links TRBV2 with TRBJ2-7, with TRBD1 matching over 7 bases. Trimming cost V 7 bases and J 5 bases; bases outside gene matches: 8. Per the germline V gene, CDR1 is SNHLY and CDR2 is FYNNEI. The CDR3 length is 13 residues.

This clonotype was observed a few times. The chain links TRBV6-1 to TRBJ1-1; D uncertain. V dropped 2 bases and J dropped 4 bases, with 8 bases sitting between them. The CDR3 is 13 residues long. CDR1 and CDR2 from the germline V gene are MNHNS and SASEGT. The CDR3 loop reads CASSELSRTEAFF. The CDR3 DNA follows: TGTGCCAGCAGTGAACTGTCCCGCACTGAAGCTTTCTTT.

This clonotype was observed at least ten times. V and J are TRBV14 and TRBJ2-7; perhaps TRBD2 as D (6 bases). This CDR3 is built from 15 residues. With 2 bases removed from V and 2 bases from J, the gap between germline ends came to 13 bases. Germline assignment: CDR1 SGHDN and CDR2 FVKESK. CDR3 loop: CASSQSSGRAYEQYF. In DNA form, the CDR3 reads TGTGCCAGCAGCCAATCGTCCGGGAGAGCCTACGAGCAGTACTTC.

CDR3 nucleotide sequence: TGTGCCAGCTCCCTACAGTCTGGGGGCTCCAACTACGAGCAGTACTTC. This gives the protein CASSLQSGGSNYEQYF. The chain has TRBV7-2 and TRBJ2-7; D may be TRBD1 (6 bases). The CDR3 is 16 amino acids. Trimming cost V 8 bases and J 3 bases, with 23 bases left between them. Germline values: CDR1 SGHTA, CDR2 FQGNSA.

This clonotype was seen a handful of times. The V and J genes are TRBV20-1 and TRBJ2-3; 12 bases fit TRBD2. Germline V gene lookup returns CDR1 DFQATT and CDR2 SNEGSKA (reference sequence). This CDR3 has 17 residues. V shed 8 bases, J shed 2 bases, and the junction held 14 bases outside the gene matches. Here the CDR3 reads CSSMTSGSSRPTDTQYF. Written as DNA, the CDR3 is TGCAGTTCGATGACTAGCGGGAGTTCCCGGCCCACAGATACGCAGTATTTT.

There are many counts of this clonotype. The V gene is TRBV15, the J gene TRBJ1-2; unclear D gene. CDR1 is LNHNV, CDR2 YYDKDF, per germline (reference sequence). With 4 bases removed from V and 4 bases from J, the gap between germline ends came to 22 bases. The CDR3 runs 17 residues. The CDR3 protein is CATSKDYGFRSGYGYTF. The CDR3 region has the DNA TGTGCCACCAGCAAAGATTACGGGTTTAGGAGTGGCTATGGCTACACCTTC.

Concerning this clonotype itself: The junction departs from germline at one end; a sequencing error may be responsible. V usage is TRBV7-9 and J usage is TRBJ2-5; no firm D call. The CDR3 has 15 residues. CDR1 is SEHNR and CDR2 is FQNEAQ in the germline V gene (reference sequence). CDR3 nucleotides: TGCGCCAGCAGCCAAGAGGCGAGTACTCAAGAGACCCAGTACTTC. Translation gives CASSQEASTQETQYF.